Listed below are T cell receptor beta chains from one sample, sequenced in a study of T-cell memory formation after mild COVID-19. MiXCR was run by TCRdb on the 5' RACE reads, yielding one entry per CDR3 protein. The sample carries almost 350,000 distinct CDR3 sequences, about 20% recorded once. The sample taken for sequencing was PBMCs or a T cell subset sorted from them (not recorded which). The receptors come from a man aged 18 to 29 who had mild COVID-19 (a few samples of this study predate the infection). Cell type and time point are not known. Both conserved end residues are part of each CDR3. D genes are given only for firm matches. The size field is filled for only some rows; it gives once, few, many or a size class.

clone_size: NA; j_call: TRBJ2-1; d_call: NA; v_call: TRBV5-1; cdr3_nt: TGCGCCAGCAGCTTGGGGGATTCCTACAATGAGCAGTTCTTC; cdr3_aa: CASSLGDSYNEQFF
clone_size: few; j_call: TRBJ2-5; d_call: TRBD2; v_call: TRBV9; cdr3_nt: TGTGCCAGCAGCGTAGATTGGGGGGGAGAGACCCAGTACTTC; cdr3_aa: CASSVDWGGETQYF
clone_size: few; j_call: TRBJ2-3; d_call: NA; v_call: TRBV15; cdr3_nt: TGTGCCACCAGGCCCGGCAGGGAATCAGATACGCAGTATTTT; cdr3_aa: CATRPGRESDTQYF
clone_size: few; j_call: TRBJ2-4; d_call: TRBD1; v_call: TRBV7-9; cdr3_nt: TGTGCCAGCAGCTTAGGCGAGGGGGCGATGGGTTCAAACATTCAGTACTTC; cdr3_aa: CASSLGEGAMGSNIQYF
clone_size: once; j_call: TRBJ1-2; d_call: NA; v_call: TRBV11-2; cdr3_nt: TGTGCCAGCAGCCTGGACAGTTACTCCTATGGCTACACCTTC; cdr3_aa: CASSLDSYSYGYTF
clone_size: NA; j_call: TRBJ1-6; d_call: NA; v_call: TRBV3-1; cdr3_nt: TGTGCCAGCAGCCCGCCGGGGCCTCATTCACCCCTCCACTTT; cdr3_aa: CASSPPGPHSPLHF
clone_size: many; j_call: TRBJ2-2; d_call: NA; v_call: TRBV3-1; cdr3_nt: TGTGCCAGCAGCCAATACCCCCCCGGGGGGAACACCGGGGAGCTGTTTTTT; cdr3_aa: CASSQYPPGGNTGELFF
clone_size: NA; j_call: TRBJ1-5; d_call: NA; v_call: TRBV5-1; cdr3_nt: TGCGCCAGCAGCTTGGAGGGGAAAAATCAGCCCCAGCATTTT; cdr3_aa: CASSLEGKNQPQHF
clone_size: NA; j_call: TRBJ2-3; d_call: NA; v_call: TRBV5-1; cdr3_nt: TGCGCCAGCAGCTTGGCCGGCAGGGTCACAGATACGCAGTATTTT; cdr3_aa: CASSLAGRVTDTQYF
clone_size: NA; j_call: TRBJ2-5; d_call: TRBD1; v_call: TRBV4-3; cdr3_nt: TGCGCCAGCAGCCAGGAGACAGGGGGCAAGCAAGAGACCCAGTACTTC; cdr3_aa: CASSQETGGKQETQYF
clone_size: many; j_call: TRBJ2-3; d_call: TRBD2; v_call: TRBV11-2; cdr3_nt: TGTGCCAGCAGCTTTTCCGGGGGGATTAGCACAGATACGCAGTATTTT; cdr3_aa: CASSFSGGISTDTQYF
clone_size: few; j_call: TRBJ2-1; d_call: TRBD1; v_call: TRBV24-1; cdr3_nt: TGTGCCACCACGGACAGGGCTTACAATGAGCAGTTCTTC; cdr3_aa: CATTDRAYNEQFF
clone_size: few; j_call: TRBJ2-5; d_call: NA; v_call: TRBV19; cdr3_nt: TGTGCCAGTAAGGCCGAAGAGACCCAGTACTTC; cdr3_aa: CASKAEETQYF
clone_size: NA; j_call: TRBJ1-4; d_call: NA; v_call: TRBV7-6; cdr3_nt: TGTGCCAGCAGCCAGGGGACAACTAATGAAAAACTGTTTTTT; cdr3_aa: CASSQGTTNEKLFF
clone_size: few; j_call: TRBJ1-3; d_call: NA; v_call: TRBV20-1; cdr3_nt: TGCAGTGCGGACCCAAACTCTGGAAACACCATATATTTT; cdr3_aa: CSADPNSGNTIYF
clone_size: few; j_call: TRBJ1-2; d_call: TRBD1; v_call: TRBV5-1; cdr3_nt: TGCGCCAGCAGCATGGACAGGGGGCAGGGCTACACCTTC; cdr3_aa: CASSMDRGQGYTF
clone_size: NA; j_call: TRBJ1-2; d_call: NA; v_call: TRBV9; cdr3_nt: TGTGCCAGCAGCGTAGGAGAAGGGTTCAACTATGGCTACACCTTC; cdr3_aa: CASSVGEGFNYGYTF
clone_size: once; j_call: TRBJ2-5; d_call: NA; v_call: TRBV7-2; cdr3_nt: TGTGCCAGCAGCACAGGCCTGGTGGGGAGGGAGACCCAGTACTTC; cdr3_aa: CASSTGLVGRETQYF
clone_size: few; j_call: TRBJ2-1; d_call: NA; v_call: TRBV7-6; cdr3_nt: TGTGCCAGCAGCTTAGGTACAGGGAGGGGTGAGCAGTTCTTC; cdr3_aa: CASSLGTGRGEQFF
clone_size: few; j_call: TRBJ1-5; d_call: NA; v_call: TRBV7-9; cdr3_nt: TGTGCCAGCAGCGCAGACAATCAGCCCCAGCATTTT; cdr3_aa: CASSADNQPQHF
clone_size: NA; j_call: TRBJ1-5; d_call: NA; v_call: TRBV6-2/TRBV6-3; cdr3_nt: TGTGCCAGCAGACAAGGGGTGGGTCAGCCCCAGCATTTT; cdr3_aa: CASRQGVGQPQHF
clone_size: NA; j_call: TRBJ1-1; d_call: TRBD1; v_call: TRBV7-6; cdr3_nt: TGTGCCAGCAGCTCTCCAGGGGGGTCAGCGAACACTGAAGCTTTCTTT; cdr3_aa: CASSSPGGSANTEAFF
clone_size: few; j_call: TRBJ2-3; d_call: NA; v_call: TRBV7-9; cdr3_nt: TGTGCCAGCAGCTTGTGGGGAGATACGCAGTATTTT; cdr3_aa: CASSLWGDTQYF
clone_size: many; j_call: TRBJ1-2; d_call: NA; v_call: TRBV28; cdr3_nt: TGTGCCAGCCGCGTTAACTATGGCTACACCTTC; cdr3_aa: CASRVNYGYTF
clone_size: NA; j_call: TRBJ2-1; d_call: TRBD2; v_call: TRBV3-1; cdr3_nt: TGTGCCAGCAGCCAACACGGACTAGAGAGGAATGAGCAGTTCTTC; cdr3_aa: CASSQHGLERNEQFF